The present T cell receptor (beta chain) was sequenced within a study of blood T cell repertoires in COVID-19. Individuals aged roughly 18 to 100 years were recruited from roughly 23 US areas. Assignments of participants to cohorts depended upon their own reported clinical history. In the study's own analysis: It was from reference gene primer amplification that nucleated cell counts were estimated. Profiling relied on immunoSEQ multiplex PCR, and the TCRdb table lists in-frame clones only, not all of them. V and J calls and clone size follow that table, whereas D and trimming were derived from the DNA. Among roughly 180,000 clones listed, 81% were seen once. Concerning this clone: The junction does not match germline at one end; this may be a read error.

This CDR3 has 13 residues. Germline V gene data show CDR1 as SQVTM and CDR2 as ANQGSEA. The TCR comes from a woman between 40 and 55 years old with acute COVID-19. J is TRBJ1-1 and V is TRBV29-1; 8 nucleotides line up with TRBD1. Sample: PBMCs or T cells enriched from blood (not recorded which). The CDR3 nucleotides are TGCAGCGTCGTCAGGGGGCTGGGCACTGAAGCTTTTTTT. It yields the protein CSVVRGLGTEAFF.